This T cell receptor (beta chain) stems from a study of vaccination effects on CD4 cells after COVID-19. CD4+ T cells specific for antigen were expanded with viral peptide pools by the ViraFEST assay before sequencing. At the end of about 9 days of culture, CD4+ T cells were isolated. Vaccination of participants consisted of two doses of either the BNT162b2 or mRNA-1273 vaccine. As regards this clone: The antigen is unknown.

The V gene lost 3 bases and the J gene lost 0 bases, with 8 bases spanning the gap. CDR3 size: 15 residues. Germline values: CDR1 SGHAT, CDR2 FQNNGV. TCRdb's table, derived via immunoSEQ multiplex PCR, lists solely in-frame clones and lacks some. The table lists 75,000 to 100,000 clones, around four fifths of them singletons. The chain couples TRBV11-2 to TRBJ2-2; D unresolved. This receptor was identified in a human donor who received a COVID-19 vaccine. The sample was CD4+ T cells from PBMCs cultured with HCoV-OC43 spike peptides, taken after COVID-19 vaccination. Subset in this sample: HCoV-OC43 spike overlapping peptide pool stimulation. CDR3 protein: CASSFLGPNTGELFF. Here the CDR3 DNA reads TGTGCCAGCAGCTTCCTAGGCCCGAACACCGGGGAGCTGTTTTTT.